These 30 T cell receptor beta chains share one sample of origin, sequenced in a study of OX40 agonist ivuxolimab in advanced cancers. Repertoires were generated with immunoSEQ multiplex PCR, while TCRdb's copy carries only in-frame clones and drops some. Among 42,000 or so clones listed, roughly nine tenths were seen once. The source material was CD4+ or CD8+ T cells sorted from blood, sampled in a trial of the OX40 agonist ivuxolimab. All receptors come from an adult with an advanced solid tumor such as melanoma, head and neck, liver or kidney cancer.

The chain combines TRBV10-3 with TRBJ1-3; D gene unclear. From germline, CDR1 is ENHRY and CDR2 SYGVKD. The CDR3 consists of 13 residues. V was trimmed by 10 bases and J by 4 bases, leaving 14 bases between them. CDR3 region: CATFGPVGNTIYF. Here the CDR3 DNA reads TGTGCCACCTTTGGCCCCGTAGGAAACACCATATATTTT.

The chain carries TRBV2 and TRBJ1-2; weak D call: TRBD1 (5 bases). The CDR3 totals 13 residues. Trimming shortened V by 7 bases and J by 3 bases, and 12 bases separated the two germline ends. Germline lookup yields CDR1 SNHLY and CDR2 FYNNEI. The chain's CDR3 is CASTPDRDYGYTF. CDR3 in DNA: TGTGCCAGCACCCCTGACAGAGACTATGGCTACACCTTC. Full variable domain (rest looked up from reference TRBV2 and TRBJ1-2): EPEVTQTPSHQVTQMGQEVILRCVPISNHLYFYWYRQILGQKVEFLVSFYNNEISEKSEIFDDQFSVERPDGSNFTLKIRSTKLEDSAMYFCASTPDRDYGYTFGSGTRLTVV.

This clone is a singleton in its sample. The chain links TRBV11-3 to TRBJ2-2; D possibly corresponds to TRBD2 (6 bases). The CDR3 runs to 17 residues. The germline V gene encodes CDR1 SGHNT and CDR2 YENEEA. Trimming left V 2 bases short and J 5 bases short, with 18 bases between. The CDR3 spells CASSLTPGSPRTGELFF. CDR3 sequence (DNA): TGTGCCAGCAGCTTAACCCCCGGGAGCCCCAGGACCGGGGAGCTGTTTTTT.

The chain joins TRBV9 to TRBJ2-2, with D perhaps given as TRBD1 or TRBD2 (6 bases each). V shed 4 bases and J shed 5 bases, with 18 bases lying between them. CDR3 length equals 16 residues. The germline V gene encodes CDR1 SGDLS and CDR2 YYNGEE. Here the CDR3 reads CASSFSGGGRTGELFF. The CDR3 DNA follows: TGTGCCAGCAGCTTTTCCGGGGGCGGTAGGACCGGGGAGCTGTTTTTT.

This clone has more than one count but fewer than ten. This rearrangement joins TRBV7-9 to TRBJ1-2; tentatively, D is TRBD1 (6 bases). The CDR3 contains 14 residues. In germline, CDR1 is SEHNR, CDR2 FQNEAQ (reference sequence). The V end lost 4 bases, the J end lost 8 bases, and 17 bases lay between the germline ends. CDR3 sequence (DNA): TGTGCCAGCAGCTCACCCCCAGGGGCGGGGGGCTACACCTTC. Its protein is CASSSPPGAGGYTF.

The chain combines TRBV29-1 with TRBJ2-1; D gene ambiguous. Germline V gives CDR1 SQVTM, CDR2 ANQGSEA. Trimming removed 8 bases at V and 7 bases at J, with 15 bases between. CDR3 length: 12 amino acids. This CDR3 reads CSSSRATNEQFF. CDR3 in DNA: TGCAGCTCTTCAAGAGCAACTAATGAGCAGTTCTTC.

J is TRBJ2-2 and V is TRBV16; 8 bases agree with TRBD1. This CDR3 spans 16 amino acids. Germline CDR1 and CDR2: KGHSY and FQNENV. J was trimmed by 5 bases and V by 0 bases; bases with no gene match: 5. CDR3 bases: TGTGCCAGCAGCCAATCCAGGGGGCAAGTAACCGGGGAGCTGTTTTTT. Its protein is CASSQSRGQVTGELFF. The complete variable domain, with remaining parts taken from reference TRBV16 and TRBJ2-2, reads GEEVAQTPKHLVRGEGQKAKLYCAPIKGHSYVFWYQQVLKNEFKFLISFQNENVFDETGMPKERFSAKCLPNSPCSLEIQATKLEDSAVYFCASSQSRGQVTGELFFGEGSRLTVL.

This clone was counted once. The chain links TRBV29-1 to TRBJ2-3, with 12 bases fitting TRBD1. The CDR3 extends over 14 amino acids. Germline CDR1 reads SQVTM; CDR2 reads ANQGSEA. Trimming took 8 bases from V and 5 from J; bases not matched to a gene: 8. The CDR3 spells CSYGTGGIGDTQYF. The CDR3 DNA is TGCAGCTACGGGACAGGGGGCATAGGAGATACGCAGTATTTT.

CDR3 sequence (DNA): TGTGCCAGCAGCTTATTTTTCACGGGCCCCTATGGCTACACCTTC. Protein product: CASSLFFTGPYGYTF. The gene calls are TRBV7-9 and TRBJ1-2; D call uncertain. The length of the CDR3 is 15 residues. Germline values: CDR1 SEHNR, CDR2 FQNEAQ (reference sequence). The V end was cut by 2 bases, the J end by 4 bases, with 14 bases between.

The chain carries TRBV11-3 and TRBJ1-2; tentatively, D is TRBD1 (6 bases). CDR1 is SGHNT and CDR2 is YENEEA in the germline V gene. The CDR3 extends over 15 amino acids. V gave up 4 bases and J gave up 5 bases, with 17 bases separating them. CDR3 nucleotides: TGTGCCAGCAGCTCTGGGGGCAGGGAAATTTATGGCTACACCTTC. Its protein is CASSSGGREIYGYTF.

This chain joins TRBV7-9 and TRBJ2-1; 7 bases fit TRBD2. Germline V lookup: CDR1 SEHNR, CDR2 FQNEAQ (reference sequence). This CDR3 region has 16 residues. With V trimmed by 2 bases and J by 15 bases, 19 bases remained unmatched. CDR3 nucleotides: TGTGCCAGCAGCTTAACGGTTACGTCAGGGAGGGCTGGGGCGTTCTTC. Its translation: CASSLTVTSGRAGAFF.

The gene calls are TRBV7-2 and TRBJ1-4; the match to TRBD1 covers 9 bases. CDR3 length: 14 residues. Unmatched junction bases numbered 5, after V lost 5 bases and J lost 7 bases. Germline values: CDR1 SGHTA, CDR2 FQGNSA. CDR3 region: CASSVRTGVEKLFF. CDR3 nucleotide sequence: TGTGCCAGCAGCGTCCGGACAGGGGTTGAAAAACTGTTTTTT.

The chain uses TRBV11-3 and TRBJ2-5; D unclear. Trimming removed 0 bases at V and 0 bases at J, with 8 bases between. Germline CDR1 is SGHNT and CDR2 is YENEEA. The CDR3 consists of 15 residues. The CDR3, as DNA: TGTGCCAGCAGCTTAGACAGACCCTACCAAGAGACCCAGTACTTC. Its protein product is CASSLDRPYQETQYF.

V usage is TRBV5-4 and J usage is TRBJ2-7; D not resolved. This CDR3 is built from 13 residues. V was clipped by 2 bases and J by 2 bases, with 8 bases between them. CDR1 and CDR2 (germline): SGHNT, YYREEE (reference sequence). CDR3 region: CASSLPRTYEQYF. CDR3 DNA sequence: TGTGCCAGCAGCTTACCCAGAACCTACGAGCAGTACTTC.

The chain uses TRBV5-1 and TRBJ2-7; TRBD2 matches 7 bases. Germline-derived CDR1 and CDR2 are SGHRS and YFSETQ. This CDR3 has 12 amino acids. V shed 2 bases, J shed 6 bases, and the junction held 2 bases outside the gene matches. CDR3: CASSFTSAEQYF. Here the CDR3 DNA reads TGCGCCAGCAGCTTCACTAGCGCCGAGCAGTACTTC. The variable domain in full, completed from reference TRBV5-1 and TRBJ2-7, reads KAGVTQTPRYLIKTRGQQVTLSCSPISGHRSVSWYQQTPGQGLQFLFEYFSETQRNKGNFPGRFSGRQFSNSRSEMNVSTLELGDSALYLCASSFTSAEQYFGPGTRLTVT.

The chain carries TRBV5-8 and TRBJ1-2, with D possibly being TRBD1 (6 bases). The length of the CDR3 is 14 residues. The germline V gene has CDR1 SGHTS and CDR2 YDEGEE. Trimming pared 6 bases from V and 3 bases from J, leaving 15 bases between. CDR3 loop: CASTAAGQYYGYTF. CDR3 nucleotide sequence: TGTGCCAGCACCGCAGCTGGACAGTACTATGGCTACACCTTC.

The V gene is TRBV2, the J gene TRBJ1-5; TRBD1 is a possible D gene (5 bases). The V and J ends lost 1 base and 5 bases respectively, with 9 bases between them. The CDR3 covers 14 residues. From germline, CDR1 is SNHLY and CDR2 FYNNEI. The CDR3 protein is CASSEGGSYQPQHF. CDR3 sequence (DNA): TGTGCCAGCAGTGAAGGGGGGTCTTATCAGCCCCAGCATTTT.

This chain uses TRBV12-5 with TRBJ2-7; unclear D gene. The germline CDR1 and CDR2 sequences are LGHNT and FRNRAP. The CDR3 covers 11 residues. V gave up 5 bases and J gave up 7 bases, with 9 bases separating them. The CDR3 DNA follows: TGTGCTAGTGGTCCGCAAAGGGAGCAGTACTTC. This sequence encodes CASGPQREQYF.

The chain uses TRBV5-3 and TRBJ2-2; either TRBD1 or TRBD2 may supply D (6 bases each). TRBV5-3 is flagged as an ORF with uncertain function. This CDR3 is built from 20 residues. Between the trimmed V and J ends, which lost 3 bases and 2 bases, there was a span of 26 bases. CDR3 coding DNA: TGTGCCAGAAGCTCGCGTGCCGGGGGCCGTCGACGACTTAACACCGGGGAGCTGTTTTTT. Residues: CARSSRAGGRRRLNTGELFF.

The chain combines TRBV9 with TRBJ1-4, with D maybe TRBD1 (6 bases). The CDR3 sequence is 14 residues long. In germline, CDR1 is SGDLS, CDR2 YYNGEE. V was shortened by 0 bases and J by 8 bases, with 11 bases between the two germline ends. CDR3 coding DNA: TGTGCCAGCAGCGTAGGAGGGGGTGCGGAAAAACTGTTTTTT. Protein sequence: CASSVGGGAEKLFF.

The chain links TRBV30 to TRBJ2-2; TRBD1 is a possible D gene (7 bases). V was cut by 4 bases and J by 7 bases, with 19 bases left in between. This CDR3 has 15 amino acids. Germline CDR1 is GTSNPN and CDR2 is SVGIG (reference sequence). The CDR3 region is CAWIQGGRTGGELFF. The CDR3 nucleotides are TGTGCCTGGATTCAGGGGGGCCGGACGGGCGGGGAGCTGTTTTTT.

The chain employs TRBV2 and TRBJ2-1, with D perhaps TRBD1 or TRBD2 (5 bases each). The CDR3 is made up of 16 amino acids. Trimming shortened V by 2 bases and J by 0 bases, and 11 bases separated the two germline ends. Germline V gene sequence: CDR1 SNHLY, CDR2 FYNNEI. CDR3 bases: TGTGCCAGCAGTGAACAGGGAGTACCCTCCTACAATGAGCAGTTCTTC. This sequence encodes CASSEQGVPSYNEQFF.

The CDR3 sequence is CASSPRTFPSYNEQFF. CDR3 nucleotide sequence: TGTGCCAGCAGCCCCCGGACTTTCCCCTCCTACAATGAGCAGTTCTTC. This chain links TRBV7-2 with TRBJ2-1, with a tentative D call TRBD2 (5 bases). Between the trimmed V and J ends, which lost 5 bases and 0 bases, there was a span of 14 bases. Germline loops: CDR1 SGHTA, CDR2 FQGNSA. This CDR3 is built from 16 residues.

The chain is built from TRBV6-1 and TRBJ2-2; 7 nucleotides align to TRBD2. The CDR3 is 15 amino acids. Trimming cost V 10 bases and J 3 bases; bases outside gene matches: 11. CDR1 and CDR2 from the germline V gene are MNHNS and SASEGT. The CDR3 loop reads CAILRGGVDTGELFF. DNA of the CDR3: TGTGCCATATTAAGGGGAGGGGTAGACACCGGGGAGCTGTTTTTT.

This clone was counted once. The chain links TRBV7-3 to TRBJ2-3; D gene uncertain. Trimming removed 5 bases from V and 0 bases from J, with 18 bases in between. This CDR3 is 17 amino acids long. Germline CDR1 and CDR2: SGHTA and FQGTGA. In nucleotides, the CDR3 is TGTGCCAGCAGCCCTGAGCCCGGATTAACTAGCACAGATACGCAGTATTTT. Translated, it gives CASSPEPGLTSTDTQYF.

The J gene is TRBJ2-6, the V gene TRBV6-1, with 9 bases fitting TRBD1. Germline V gives CDR1 MNHNS, CDR2 SASEGT. V lost 5 bases, J lost 10 bases, and 3 bases stayed unmatched. The CDR3 totals 13 residues. Written as DNA, the CDR3 is TGTGCCAGCAGTCCGGACAGGGGAAACGTCCTGACTTTC. This sequence encodes CASSPDRGNVLTF.

This clone has only a few counts. The genes are TRBV7-6 and TRBJ1-3; 9 bases match TRBD1. The CDR3 has 18 residues. The V gene's germline CDR1 is SGHVS and CDR2 FNYEAQ. Trimming removed 1 base from V and 0 bases from J; junction bases left unmatched: 7. CDR3 sequence reads: CASSLVGTGSLSGNTIYF. In DNA, the CDR3 is TGTGCCAGCAGCTTAGTGGGGACAGGGAGCCTCTCTGGAAACACCATATATTTT.

The chain joins TRBV5-4 to TRBJ1-2, with no clear D. The V end was cut by 0 bases, the J end by 8 bases, with 11 bases between. The V gene's germline CDR1 is SGHNT and CDR2 YYREEE (reference sequence). This CDR3 has 13 amino acids. CDR3 protein: CASSLEGVGGYTF. Written as DNA, the CDR3 is TGTGCCAGCAGCTTGGAGGGTGTTGGGGGCTACACCTTC.

This chain connects TRBV21-1 to TRBJ2-6. TRBV21-1 is classified as a pseudogene. The length of the CDR3 is 18 residues. The CDR3 is CASSKASRPPSGANVLTF. The CDR3 nucleotides read TGTGCCAGCAGCAAAGCAAGCCGACCCCCCTCTGGGGCCAACGTCCTGACTTTC.

This clone was seen just once. This chain connects TRBV15 to TRBJ2-1; 8 nucleotides match TRBD1. Trimming cost V 4 bases and J 15 bases; bases outside gene matches: 8. The CDR3 sequence is 12 residues long. The germline V gene encodes CDR1 LNHNV and CDR2 YYDKDF (reference sequence). The chain's CDR3 is CATSTDRAGRFF. DNA of the CDR3: TGTGCCACCAGCACGGACAGGGCAGGGCGGTTCTTC.